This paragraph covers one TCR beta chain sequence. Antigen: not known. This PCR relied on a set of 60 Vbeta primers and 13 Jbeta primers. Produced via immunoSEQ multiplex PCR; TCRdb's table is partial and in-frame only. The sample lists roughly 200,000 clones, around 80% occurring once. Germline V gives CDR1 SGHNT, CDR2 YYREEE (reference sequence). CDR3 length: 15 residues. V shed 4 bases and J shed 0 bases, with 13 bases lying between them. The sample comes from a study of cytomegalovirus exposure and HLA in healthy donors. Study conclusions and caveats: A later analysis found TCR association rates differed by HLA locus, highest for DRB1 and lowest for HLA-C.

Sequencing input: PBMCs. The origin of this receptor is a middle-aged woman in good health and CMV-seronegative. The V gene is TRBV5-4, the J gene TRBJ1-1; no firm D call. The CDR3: CASSPRTTLNTEAFF. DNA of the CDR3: TGTGCCAGCAGCCCGAGGACTACCTTGAACACTGAAGCTTTCTTT.